The T cell receptor beta chain under discussion was sequenced for a study of blood T cells in healthy people across ages. The donors, all healthy, were Caucasians living in Russia, aged about 6 to 95. This clonotype was seen more than once but under ten times. Next came a second PCR, run for about 7 to 12 cycles, which used a sample-barcoded 5' primer along with a J-beta primer mix. A single record per CDR3 protein comes from TCRdb applying MiXCR to the 5' RACE reads. The data contain roughly 800,000 distinct CDR3 sequences, 58% of them singletons. V shed 6 bases and J shed 1 base, with 16 bases lying between them. The CDR3 sequence is 16 residues long. Germline assignment: CDR1 DFQATT and CDR2 SNEGSKA (reference sequence).

Source material: blood. The chain combines TRBV20-1 with TRBJ2-6; D may match TRBD1 or TRBD2 (6 bases each). This receptor was identified in a man aged 25 to 40 in good health. This CDR3 reads CSANLWGASGANVLTF. CDR3 nucleotides: TGCAGTGCCAACTTATGGGGGGCATCTGGGGCCAACGTCCTGACTTTC.